This TCR beta chain was captured by sequencing in a study of siplizumab effects on memory and regulatory T cells. The protocol was immunoSEQ multiplex PCR, while the TCRdb copy is restricted to in-frame clones and leaves out a portion. The sample consists of 50,000 to 75,000 clones, nearly 98% of them appearing once. This CDR3 spans 14 amino acids. Trimming took 5 bases from V and 3 from J, leaving 15 bases between them. Per germline, CDR1 SGDLS and CDR2 YYNGEE. This chain connects TRBV9 to TRBJ2-7; D may match TRBD1 or TRBD2 (6 bases each). The sequenced sample was naive CD8+ T cells sorted from blood. The clonotype comes from a human donor in good health. CDR3 amino acids: CASSAGGHNYEQYF. In DNA, the CDR3 is TGTGCCAGCAGTGCCGGGGGACATAACTACGAGCAGTACTTC.